This T cell receptor (beta chain) was identified during a study of cytotoxic CD8 clonotypes in ibrutinib-treated CLL. Across the whole study: Complete response was seen in 2 patients and partial in roughly 25; around twelve progressed and 14 stayed remitted after a median roughly six years.

Frozen-stored PBMCs produced approximately 2 micrograms of genomic DNA for TCR beta libraries. Comment on this clone: Its antigen is not known.

Overall study findings and caveats: Treatment saw public clonotypes, which were uncommon, either contract or stay stable. The study found clonality rose at ibrutinib response, then fell toward baseline at progression.

Profiling relied on immunoSEQ multiplex PCR, and the TCRdb table lists in-frame clones only, not all of them. This sample has some 200,000 clones, with around 72% found just once. This sample comprised PBMCs, obtained after 24 months of ibrutinib treatment. The TCR sequence derives from a human donor with chronic lymphocytic leukemia.

For the CDR3, the DNA is TGCAGCGTTCCCCCTAAACAGCTCACTAATGGTGACACTGAAGCTTTCTTT. It encodes CSVPPKQLTNGDTEAFF. The rearrangement links TRBV29-1 to TRBJ1-1; D is unclear. Trimming removed 5 bases from V and 3 bases from J, with 25 bases in between. Germline V lookup: CDR1 SQVTM, CDR2 ANQGSEA. CDR3 length: 17 amino acids.